This T cell receptor beta chain was recovered during a study of T cells in Graves' hyperthyroidism and ophthalmopathy (dated by TCRdb to about 2019). Background for the entire study: Peripheral blood was sampled at the time of initial diagnosis, prior to any treatment. A discovery cohort of about a hundred patients, approximately 45 with Graves' ophthalmopathy and approximately 57 with stable Graves' hyperthyroidism, was used to find distinguishing TCR V-J signatures. Prospective prediction of ophthalmopathy was tested in an independent validation cohort consisting of about 20 hyperthyroidism patients and 17 patients who later progressed to ophthalmopathy. The roughly 91 discovery patients were randomly split 7:3 into training and test sets. Thyroid tissue and blood T-cell repertoires from six Graves' hyperthyroidism patients were also compared in the study. After sampling, hyperthyroidism patients received methimazole starting at 30 mg daily, and ophthalmopathy patients received high-dose intravenous methylprednisolone. The paper reports TCR Vbeta CDR3 sequencing of roughly 140 peripheral blood samples: under 45 ophthalmopathy, 75 to 80 hyperthyroidism and approximately 17 progressor patients. Study-level results and caveats: Sample size was not statistically predetermined, and blinding of investigators to group allocation was not performed. Blood samples also contained most of the expanded thyroid clonotypes (frequency above 0.001), which suggests that blood repertoires may reflect thyroid immune responses. A model built on a 13 V-J signature distinguished ophthalmopathy from stable hyperthyroidism, reaching 85% to 90% sensitivity and under 84% specificity in cross-validation and 80%/75% in testing. During validation, the model predicted progression to ophthalmopathy a median of around 6 months ahead of onset, with more than 60% sensitivity and roughly 75% specificity.

The germline V gene encodes CDR1 MDHEN and CDR2 SYDVKM. Deletion took 7 bases off V and 4 bases off J, with a span of 17 bases between the germline ends. The CDR3 contains 15 residues, cysteine and phenylalanine counted. The read is trimmed to its CDR3 DNA, 45 bases read in frame from base 1. The TCR beta CDR3 regions were amplified from the RNA transcripts. The first round of RT-PCR for the TCR CDR3 was performed with the HTBI primer set and the Qiagen OneStep RT-PCR kit. Libraries were constructed in a second round of multiplex PCR, after which size selection and purification were performed. Libraries were sequenced paired-end with 100 bp reads on an Illumina HiSeq2000. Processing in the source paper ran as follows. Raw data were processed with SOAPnuke, discarding reads with adapters, uncalled bases, mean Phred below 15, or no exact constant-primer or identifier match. COPE v1.2.5 was used to merge the high-quality paired reads, and each unique nucleotide sequence was defined as a clonotype. Clonotypes were aligned to IMGT TRBV, TRBD and TRBJ reference segments using MiTCR v1.1. Analysis was restricted to V-J combinations with a frequency above 0.0001, which covered 98% to 99.2% of repertoires. A TCS score was defined as the ratio between F50 (clonal expansion) and ExV (chaos), using BLOSUM62-based TCRdist between CDR3 peptides within each V-J. Welch's t-statistics and random forest reduced roughly 540 V-J features to 13, which were used in a naive Bayes classifier (R e1071). TCRdb itself trimmed the public reads at Q25 with fastp, ran MiXCR and retained productive beta chains. Entries that share a CDR3 protein sequence are merged under the most common genes and DNA. It is TCRdb's table, rather than the study itself, that gives the V and J calls and clone size. The sample records over 200,000 distinct CDR3 sequences, more than 14% of which are singletons. The ten most abundant clones make up more than 10% of the sample.

This clonotype was detected ten times or more. What this receptor recognizes is not known. Base qualities are not provided; no much larger clone lies one nucleotide away. Hyperthyroidism patients were aged 18 to 65 years and newly diagnosed, with disease duration of less than 2 months. Any patient with an uncontrolled infection, another autoimmune disease, pregnancy or lactation was excluded. Diagnoses were established on the basis of clinical symptoms, serum thyroxine and TRAb, thyroid ultrasound, and orbital computed tomography. Blood from progressor patients was drawn when they were first diagnosed with hyperthyroidism, before any ophthalmopathy symptoms appeared. Ficoll-Paque density gradient centrifugation was used to isolate PBMCs from approximately 11 ml of fresh peripheral blood. Progressor patients were defined as those initially diagnosed with Graves' hyperthyroidism in whom ophthalmopathy developed during follow-up. Total RNA was extracted using Trizol reagent, and RNA quality was assessed on an Agilent 2100 Bioanalyzer.

The specimen was blood. The sequence joins TRBV28 to TRBJ2-1; possibly the D gene is TRBD1, per 8 matching bases. This sequence was found in a woman in her 40s with Graves' hyperthyroidism that later progressed to Graves' ophthalmopathy. The bases read TGTGCCAGCAAGCTACAGGGGGGGAGTTACAATGAGCAGTTCTTC. Translated, it gives CASKLQGGSYNEQFF.